This T cell receptor (beta chain) was recorded in a study of shared clonotypes between healthy human individuals. Subsets obtained from CD4+ cells comprised CD45RA+ naive and CD45RA-negative memory cells. V was clipped by 2 bases and J by 0 bases, with 9 bases between them. Germline CDR1 ENHRY, CDR2 SYGVKD. CDR3 length: 15 residues. TCRdb's copy holds only in-frame clones and misses some; the assay was immunoSEQ multiplex PCR. This table holds some 2.4 million clones, 80% to 95% found once. Note on this clone: Other nucleotide sequences in the sample specify the same CDR3.

The origin of this receptor is a man between 18 and 35 years old in good health. Some clones in this sample may be carry-over from other donors' samples. The specimen was naive CD4+ T cells from PBMCs. Subset given: CD45RA+ positively selected. The chain carries TRBV10-3 and TRBJ2-3, with D possibly TRBD1 on 6 matching bases. The CDR3 loop reads CAISEAGASTDTQYF. CDR3 DNA: TGTGCCATCAGTGAGGCAGGGGCTAGCACAGATACGCAGTATTTT.